Listed below are T cell receptor beta chains from one sample, sequenced in a study of early T cells in non-severe SARS-CoV-2 infection. MiXCR was run by TCRdb on the 5' RACE reads, yielding one entry per CDR3 protein. This sample carries under 60,000 distinct CDR3 sequences, over 8% of them seen once, and the ten largest clones take 4% to 5.5%. The source was whole blood, collected at baseline. These TCRs come from an adult who was a healthcare worker with PCR-confirmed SARS-CoV-2 infection or an uninfected control (not recorded which). CDR3s leave out the opening cysteine and the closing phenylalanine or tryptophan.

>TRBV5-1
ASSPPSGSSYNEQF
>TRBV5-1
ASSRGDAGPGNEQY
>TRBV6-6
ASSLDSNEQF
>TRBV11-2
ASRTPTGTHEQY
>TRBV7-2
ASSLGGTSGGAQF
>TRBV10-3
AISGAEWSDTQY
>TRBV29-1
SVARPGQGSTTGELF
>TRBV12-3/TRBV12-4
ASSFSWDNTNTGELF
>TRBV19
ASSTTDRSYEQY
>TRBV11-2
ASSSTTSGVNEQF
>TRBV5-4
ASSHPGQGMGYEQY
>TRBV10-3
AISESSNQPQH
>TRBV5-1
ASRLADRLNTEAF
>TRBV12-3/TRBV12-4
ASSDGSPYEQY
>TRBV7-2
ASSGASYEQY
>TRBV12-3/TRBV12-4
ASRVGVVSNQPQH
>TRBV30
AWTGTASYEQY
>TRBV11-2
ASSLDGRVFYEQY
>TRBV24-1
ATSDSGLEKTQY
>TRBV7-2
ASSSMGEGSPLH
>TRBV5-6
ASSLETNYNEQF
>TRBV29-1
SVRRLGGPTDTQY
>TRBV11-3
ASSSRGGEGIQY
>TRBV2
ASSDSSGSV
>TRBV12-3/TRBV12-4
ASSPVRVNTEAF
>TRBV24-1
ATIRRTGTSGSRAKNIQY
>TRBV7-8
ASSRTSTQFEQY
>TRBV5-4
ASTQSGGAHSGANVLT
>TRBV20-1
SARAATGANEQY
>TRBV15
ATSRVQINQPQH
>TRBV20-1
SARVRTGGGETQY
>TRBV11-2
ASSSGQGASGNTIY
>TRBV29-1
SVESGGSGMNEQF
>TRBV11-2
ASSLAYNTEAF
>TRBV30
AWTFDLSSGNTTY
>TRBV5-6
ASSKGQGWGEQY
>TRBV7-6
ASSKGGSSYEQY
>TRBV6-4
ASGGQGRVPSYEQY
>TRBV18
ASSPPARDTQY
>TRBV18
ASSPSTGADTEAF
>TRBV12-3/TRBV12-4
ASSLGTGVTPLH
>TRBV7-2
ASSLASSGGYNEQF
>TRBV7-4
ASSLRDRYSPLH
>TRBV29-1
SVGGGGQGSETQY
>TRBV6-6
ASSYYERGNEQF
>TRBV20-1
SARKRGNTGELF
>TRBV20-1
SARPTTSVNYNEQF
>TRBV4-1
ASSAPVNTGELF
>TRBV5-1
ASSPSGEETQY
>TRBV18
ASSPQGVQNNLQY
>TRBV3-1
ASGTSGTNTQY
>TRBV7-9
ATGTASSYNEQF
>TRBV12-3/TRBV12-4
ASSFSGTTEAF
>TRBV2
ASSRTGTGGIHLPEAF